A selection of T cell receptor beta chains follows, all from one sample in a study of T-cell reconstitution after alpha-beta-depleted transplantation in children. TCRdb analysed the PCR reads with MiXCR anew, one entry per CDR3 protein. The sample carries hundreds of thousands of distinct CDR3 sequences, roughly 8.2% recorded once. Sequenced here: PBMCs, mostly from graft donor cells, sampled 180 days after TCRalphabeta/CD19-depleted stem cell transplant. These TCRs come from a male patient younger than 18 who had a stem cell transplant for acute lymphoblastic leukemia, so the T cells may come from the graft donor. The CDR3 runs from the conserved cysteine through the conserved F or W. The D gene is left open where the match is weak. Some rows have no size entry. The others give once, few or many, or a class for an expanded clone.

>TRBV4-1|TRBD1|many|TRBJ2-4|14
TGCGCCAGCAGCCTCGACAGGGGAGCGGAGATTCAGTACTTC
CASSLDRGAEIQYF
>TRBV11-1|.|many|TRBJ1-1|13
TGTGCCAGCAGCCCTCTCTCGAACACTGAAGCTTTCTTT
CASSPLSNTEAFF
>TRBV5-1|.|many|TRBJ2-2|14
TGCGCCAGCAGCTTCCGGGAGAACACCGGGGAGCTGTTTTTT
CASSFRENTGELFF
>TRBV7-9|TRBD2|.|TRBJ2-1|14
TGTGCCAGCAGCTTAGCGGCTACTAGCGCTGAGCAGTTCTTC
CASSLAATSAEQFF
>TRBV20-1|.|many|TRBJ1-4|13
TGCAGTGCTAGACGGGGGGCGGATGAAAAACTGTTTTTT
CSARRGADEKLFF
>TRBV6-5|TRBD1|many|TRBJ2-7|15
TGTGCCAGCAGTTACACGGACAGGGGGCCCTACGAGCAGTACTTC
CASSYTDRGPYEQYF
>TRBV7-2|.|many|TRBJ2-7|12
TGTGCCAGCAGCTTTGAAGTCTACGAGCAGTACTTC
CASSFEVYEQYF
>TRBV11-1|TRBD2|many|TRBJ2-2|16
TGTGCCAGCAGCCGGGAACTAGCGGGGGGCAACGGGGAGCTGTTTTTT
CASSRELAGGNGELFF
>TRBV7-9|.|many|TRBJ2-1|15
TGTGCCAGCAGCTTAAGAGGGGGCTCCTACAATGAGCAGTTCTTC
CASSLRGGSYNEQFF
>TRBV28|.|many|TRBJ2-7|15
TGTGCCAGCAACCAAGTATCAGGGGGGCTCAACGAGCAGTACTTC
CASNQVSGGLNEQYF
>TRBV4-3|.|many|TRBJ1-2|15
TGCGCCAGCAGCCAAGAGGCCAGGGGAGGGCTTGGCTACACCTTC
CASSQEARGGLGYTF
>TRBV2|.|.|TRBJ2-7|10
TGTGCCAGCAGACTACACGAGCAGTACTTC
CASRLHEQYF
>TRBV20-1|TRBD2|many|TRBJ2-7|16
TGCAGTGCTAGAAGACTAGCTTTCCCTATTTTCTACGAGCAGTACTTC
CSARRLAFPIFYEQYF
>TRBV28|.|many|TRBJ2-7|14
TGTGCCAGCAGTTTAGGGCAGGGCGGATACGAGCAGTACTTC
CASSLGQGGYEQYF
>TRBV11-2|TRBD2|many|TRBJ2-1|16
TGTGCCAGCAGCTTGGGGGCGAGCGGGAGAAAGACTGAGCAGTTCTTC
CASSLGASGRKTEQFF
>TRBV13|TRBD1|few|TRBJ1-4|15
TGTGCCAGCAGTTATACAGGGGAGGGTCGTGAAAAACTGTTTTTT
CASSYTGEGREKLFF
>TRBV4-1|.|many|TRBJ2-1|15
TGCGCCAGCAGTCTCGCCGGGACTCTCTACAATGAGCAGTTCTTC
CASSLAGTLYNEQFF
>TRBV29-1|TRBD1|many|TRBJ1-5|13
TGCAGCGTTGCAGGGGGAGGCAATCAGCCCCAGCATTTT
CSVAGGGNQPQHF
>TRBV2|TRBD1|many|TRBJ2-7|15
TGTGCCAGCCTCAAGCCGGGACAGGGGGACGACGAGCAGTACTTC
CASLKPGQGDDEQYF
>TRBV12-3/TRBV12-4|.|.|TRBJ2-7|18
TGTGCCAGCAGTTTTTCCTCCATTAGCGCCCGTATCCCCTACGAGCAGTACTTC
CASSFSSISARIPYEQYF
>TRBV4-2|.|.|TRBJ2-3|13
TGTGCCAGCAGCCAAGGCTTAGCAGATACGCATTATTTT
CASSQGLADTHYF
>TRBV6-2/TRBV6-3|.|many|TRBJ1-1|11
TGTGCCAGCAACTTCAACACTGAAGCTTTCTTT
CASNFNTEAFF
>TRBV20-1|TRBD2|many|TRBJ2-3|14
TGCAGTGCCACCACTAGCGGGGTCACAGATACGCAGTATTTT
CSATTSGVTDTQYF
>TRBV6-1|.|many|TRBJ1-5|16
TGTGCCAGCGGCCCGAGGAAGGCCTTAAGCAATCAGCCCCAGCATTTT
CASGPRKALSNQPQHF
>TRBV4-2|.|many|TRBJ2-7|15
TGTGCCAGCAGCCAGGATCGTCTGACCTCCTACGAGCAGTACTTC
CASSQDRLTSYEQYF
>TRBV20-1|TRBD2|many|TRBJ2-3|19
TGCAGTGCTAGAGATCTGCGGCTAGCGGGGGGGTCCTCCACAGATACGCAGTATTTT
CSARDLRLAGGSSTDTQYF
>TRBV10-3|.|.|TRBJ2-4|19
TGTACCATCAGTTTGGGGGGGCCGGGGAGGCCCGGGGCCAAAAACATTCAGTACTTC
CTISLGGPGRPGAKNIQYF
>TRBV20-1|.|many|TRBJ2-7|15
TGCAGTGCTAGCCCCGGGACTCAGCGAGCCTACGAGCAGTACTTC
CSASPGTQRAYEQYF
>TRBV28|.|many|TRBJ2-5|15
TGTGCCAGCAGTTTCGGGACGACTATTCAAGAGACCCAGTACTTC
CASSFGTTIQETQYF
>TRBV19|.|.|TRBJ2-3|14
TGTGCCAGTAGTATCCCCTGGAATCAAGATACGCAGTATTTT
CASSIPWNQDTQYF
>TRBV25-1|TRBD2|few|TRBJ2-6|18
TGTGCCAGCAGTGGCCCGGGGGAGGGCCAGACTGGGGCCAACGTCCTGACTTTC
CASSGPGEGQTGANVLTF
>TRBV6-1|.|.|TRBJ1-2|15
TGTGCCAGCAGGGTTCCGACAAGGGGCGTCTATGGCTACACCTTC
CASRVPTRGVYGYTF
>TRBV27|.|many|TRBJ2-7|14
TGTGCCAGCAGTTTAAATAGGCTCGGAGCCGAGCAGTACTTC
CASSLNRLGAEQYF
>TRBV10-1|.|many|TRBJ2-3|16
TGCGCCAGCAGTGAGACAGCGATCTCTAGCACAGATACGCAGTATTTT
CASSETAISSTDTQYF
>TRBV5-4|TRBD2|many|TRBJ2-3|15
TGTGCCAGCAGCTTGCGTCGGGAGGGCCCGGATACGCAGTATTTT
CASSLRREGPDTQYF
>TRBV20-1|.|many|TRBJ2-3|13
TGCAGTGCCGGGGGTAGCGCAACAGATACGCAGTATTTT
CSAGGSATDTQYF